This T cell receptor (beta chain) came from a study of blood T cell repertoires in COVID-19. TCRdb's copy holds only in-frame clones and misses some; the assay was immunoSEQ multiplex PCR. The data contain about 68,000 clones, over 75% of them singletons. Per the germline V gene, CDR1 is KGHSH and CDR2 is LQKENI. V gave up 2 bases and J gave up 1 base, with 26 bases separating them. There are 20 residues in the CDR3. V is TRBV18 and J is TRBJ1-1; D not certain. Sequenced: peripheral blood. The TCR originated in a human donor in a cohort sampled during active COVID-19. The CDR3 spells CASSPISGLITNRENTEAFF. The DNA of the CDR3 is TGTGCCAGCTCACCAATATCCGGACTTATCACAAATAGGGAGAACACTGAAGCTTTCTTT.